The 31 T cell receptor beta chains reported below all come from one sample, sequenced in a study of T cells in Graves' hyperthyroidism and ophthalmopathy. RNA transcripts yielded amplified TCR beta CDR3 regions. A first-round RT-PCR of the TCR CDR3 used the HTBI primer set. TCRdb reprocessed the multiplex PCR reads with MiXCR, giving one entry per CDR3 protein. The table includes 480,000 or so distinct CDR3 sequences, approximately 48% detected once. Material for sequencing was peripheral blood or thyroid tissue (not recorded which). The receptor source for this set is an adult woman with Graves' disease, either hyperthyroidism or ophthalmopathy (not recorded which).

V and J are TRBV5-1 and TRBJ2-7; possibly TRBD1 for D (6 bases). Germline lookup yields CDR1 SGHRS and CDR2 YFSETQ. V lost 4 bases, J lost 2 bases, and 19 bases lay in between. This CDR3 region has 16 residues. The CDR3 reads CASSPQGGSAAYEQYF. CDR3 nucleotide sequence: TGCGCCAGCAGCCCGCAAGGGGGAAGTGCCGCCTACGAGCAGTACTTC. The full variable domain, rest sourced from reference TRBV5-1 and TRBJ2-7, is KAGVTQTPRYLIKTRGQQVTLSCSPISGHRSVSWYQQTPGQGLQFLFEYFSETQRNKGNFPGRFSGRQFSNSRSEMNVSTLELGDSALYLCASSPQGGSAAYEQYFGPGTRLTVT.

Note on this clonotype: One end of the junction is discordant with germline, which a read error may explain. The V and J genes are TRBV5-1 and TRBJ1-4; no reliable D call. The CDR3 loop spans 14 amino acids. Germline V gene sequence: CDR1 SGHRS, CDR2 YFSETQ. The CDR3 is CASSLEVGNEELFF. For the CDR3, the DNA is TGCGCCAGCAGCTTAGAGGTTGGTAATGAAGAACTGTTTTTT. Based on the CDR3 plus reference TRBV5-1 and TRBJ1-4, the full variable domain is KAGVTQTPRYLIKTRGQQVTLSCSPISGHRSVSWYQQTPGQGLQFLFEYFSETQRNKGNFPGRFSGRQFSNSRSEMNVSTLELGDSALYLCASSLEVGNEELFFGSGTQLSVL.

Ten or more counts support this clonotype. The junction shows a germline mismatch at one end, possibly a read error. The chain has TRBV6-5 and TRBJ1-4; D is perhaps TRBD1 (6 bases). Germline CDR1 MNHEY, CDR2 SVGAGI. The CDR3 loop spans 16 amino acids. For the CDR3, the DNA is TGTGCCAGCAGTGACTCTGGACAGCGATTTAATGAAAAACTGTTTTTT. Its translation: CASSDSGQRFNEKLFF.

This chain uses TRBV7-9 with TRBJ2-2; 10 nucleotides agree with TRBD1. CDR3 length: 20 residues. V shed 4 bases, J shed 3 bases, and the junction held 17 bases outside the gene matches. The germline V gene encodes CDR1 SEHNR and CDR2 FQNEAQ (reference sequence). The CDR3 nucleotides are TGTGCCAGCAGCTCCGGACAGGGGGTCGTTCCTGGTCTATACACCGGGGAGCTGTTTTTT. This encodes CASSSGQGVVPGLYTGELFF.

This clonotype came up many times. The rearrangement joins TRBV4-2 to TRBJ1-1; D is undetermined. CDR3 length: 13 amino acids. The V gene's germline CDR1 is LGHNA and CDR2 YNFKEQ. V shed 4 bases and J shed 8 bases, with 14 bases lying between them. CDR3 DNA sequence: TGTGCCAGCAGCCCTTTGGGCCCAAGCGAAGCTTTCTTT. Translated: CASSPLGPSEAFF.

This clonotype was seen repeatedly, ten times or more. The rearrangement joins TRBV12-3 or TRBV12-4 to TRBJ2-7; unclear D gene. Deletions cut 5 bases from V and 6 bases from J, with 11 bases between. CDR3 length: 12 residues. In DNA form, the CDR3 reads TGTGCCAGCAGTCCCGGACGCATCGAGCAGTACTTC. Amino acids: CASSPGRIEQYF.

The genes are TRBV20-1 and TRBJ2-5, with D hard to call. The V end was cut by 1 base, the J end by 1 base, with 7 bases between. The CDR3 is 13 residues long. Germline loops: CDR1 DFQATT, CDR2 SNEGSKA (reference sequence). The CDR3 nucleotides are TGCAGTGCTAGAGTGCCGAGCCAAGAGACCCAGTACTTC. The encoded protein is CSARVPSQETQYF.

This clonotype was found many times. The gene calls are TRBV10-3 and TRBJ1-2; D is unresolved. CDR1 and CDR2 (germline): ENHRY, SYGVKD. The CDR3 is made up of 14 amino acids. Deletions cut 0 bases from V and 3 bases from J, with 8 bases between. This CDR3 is CAISESGTDYGYTF. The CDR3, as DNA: TGTGCCATCAGTGAGTCGGGCACGGACTATGGCTACACCTTC.

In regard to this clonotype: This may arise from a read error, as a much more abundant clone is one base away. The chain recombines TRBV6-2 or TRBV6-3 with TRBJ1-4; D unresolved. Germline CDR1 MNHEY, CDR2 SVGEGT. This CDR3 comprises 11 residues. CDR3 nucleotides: TGTGTCAGCAGTTACGGTGAAAAACTGTTTTTT. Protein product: CVSSYGEKLFF.

The CDR3 region is CASSQVMGRGNSGYTF. CDR3 nucleotides: TGTGCCAGCAGCCAAGTCATGGGCAGGGGGAACTCCGGCTACACCTTC. The chain joins TRBV2 to TRBJ1-2; 7 bases are a match to TRBD1. The CDR3 runs 16 residues. V was pared by 6 bases and J by 8 bases, with 18 bases of the junction left unmatched. Looked up from germline, CDR1 is SNHLY and CDR2 is FYNNEI.

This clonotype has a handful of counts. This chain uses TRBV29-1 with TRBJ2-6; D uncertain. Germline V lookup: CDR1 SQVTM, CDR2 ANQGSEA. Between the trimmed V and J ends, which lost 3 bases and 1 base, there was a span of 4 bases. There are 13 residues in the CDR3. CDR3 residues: CSVDDSGANVLTF. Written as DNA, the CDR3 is TGCAGCGTTGATGATTCTGGGGCCAACGTCCTGACTTTC.

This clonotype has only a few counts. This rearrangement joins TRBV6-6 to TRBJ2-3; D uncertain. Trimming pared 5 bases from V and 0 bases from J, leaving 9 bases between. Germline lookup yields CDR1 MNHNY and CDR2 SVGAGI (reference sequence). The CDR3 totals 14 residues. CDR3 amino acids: CASSPQTSTDTQYF. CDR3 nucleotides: TGTGCCAGCAGTCCGCAGACTAGCACAGATACGCAGTATTTT.

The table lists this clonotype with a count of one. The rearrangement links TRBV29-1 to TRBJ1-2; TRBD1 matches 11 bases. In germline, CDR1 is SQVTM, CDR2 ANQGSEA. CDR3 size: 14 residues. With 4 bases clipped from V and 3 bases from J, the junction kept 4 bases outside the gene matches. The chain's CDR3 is CSVVGTGGDYGYTF. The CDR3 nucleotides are TGCAGCGTTGTTGGGACAGGGGGTGACTATGGCTACACCTTC.

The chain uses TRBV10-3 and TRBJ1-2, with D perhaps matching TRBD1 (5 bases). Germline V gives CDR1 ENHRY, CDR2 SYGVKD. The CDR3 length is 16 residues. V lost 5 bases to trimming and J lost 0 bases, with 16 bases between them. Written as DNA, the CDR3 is TGTGCCATCAGTTTAGGGAGGGGAGATCCTAACTATGGCTACACCTTC. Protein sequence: CAISLGRGDPNYGYTF.

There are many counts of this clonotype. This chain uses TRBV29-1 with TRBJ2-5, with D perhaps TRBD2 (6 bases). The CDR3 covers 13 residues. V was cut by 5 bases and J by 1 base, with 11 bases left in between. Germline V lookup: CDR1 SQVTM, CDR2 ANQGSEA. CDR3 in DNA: TGCAGCGTTAGAAGGGACTTCCAAGAGACCCAGTACTTC. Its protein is CSVRRDFQETQYF.

CDR3 in amino acids: CASSLNRGYPEAFF. CDR3 DNA: TGTGCCAGCAGCTTAAACAGGGGGTACCCTGAAGCTTTCTTT. The chain combines TRBV11-2 with TRBJ1-1; 8 nucleotides line up with TRBD1. CDR1 is SGHAT and CDR2 is FQNNGV in the germline V gene. The CDR3 runs 14 residues. J was trimmed by 6 bases and V by 2 bases; bases with no gene match: 5.

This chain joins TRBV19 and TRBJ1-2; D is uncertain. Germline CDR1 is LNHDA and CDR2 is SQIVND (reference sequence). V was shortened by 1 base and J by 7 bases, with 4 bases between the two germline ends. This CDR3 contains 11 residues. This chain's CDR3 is CASSIGAGYTF. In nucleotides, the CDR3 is TGTGCCAGTAGTATAGGAGCTGGCTACACCTTC.

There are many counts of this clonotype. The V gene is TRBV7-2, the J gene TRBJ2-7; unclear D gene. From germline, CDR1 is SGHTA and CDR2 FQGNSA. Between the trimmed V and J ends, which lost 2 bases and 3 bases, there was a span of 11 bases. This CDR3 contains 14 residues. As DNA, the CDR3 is TGTGCCAGCAGCTTATGGCCGATAAACTACGAGCAGTACTTC. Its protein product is CASSLWPINYEQYF.

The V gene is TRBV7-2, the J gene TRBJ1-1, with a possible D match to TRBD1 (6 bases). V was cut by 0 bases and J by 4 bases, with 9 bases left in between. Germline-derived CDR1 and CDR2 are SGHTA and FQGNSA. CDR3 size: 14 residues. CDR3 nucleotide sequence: TGTGCCAGCAGCTTAGCAACAGGGCCCACTGAAGCTTTCTTT. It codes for CASSLATGPTEAFF.

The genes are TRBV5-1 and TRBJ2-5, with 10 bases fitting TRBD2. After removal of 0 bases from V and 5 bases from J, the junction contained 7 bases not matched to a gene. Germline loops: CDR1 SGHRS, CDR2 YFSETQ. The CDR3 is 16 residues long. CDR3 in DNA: TGCGCCAGCAGCTTGGGAGCGGGAGGGCCAGAGGAGACCCAGTACTTC. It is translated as CASSLGAGGPEETQYF.

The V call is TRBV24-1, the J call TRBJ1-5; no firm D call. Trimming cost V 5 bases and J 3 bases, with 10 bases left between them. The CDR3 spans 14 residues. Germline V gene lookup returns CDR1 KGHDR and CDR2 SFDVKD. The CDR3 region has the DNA TGTGCCACCAGTGCTACAGACTACAATCAGCCCCAGCATTTT. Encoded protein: CATSATDYNQPQHF.

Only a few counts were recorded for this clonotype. Here the CDR3 reads CAIKGGEGNQPQHF. CDR3 DNA sequence: TGTGCCATCAAAGGCGGTGAAGGCAATCAGCCCCAGCATTTT. The chain uses TRBV10-3 and TRBJ1-5, with no clear D. CDR1 is ENHRY, CDR2 SYGVKD, per germline. Trimming pared 7 bases from V and 2 bases from J, leaving 12 bases between. CDR3 length: 14 amino acids.

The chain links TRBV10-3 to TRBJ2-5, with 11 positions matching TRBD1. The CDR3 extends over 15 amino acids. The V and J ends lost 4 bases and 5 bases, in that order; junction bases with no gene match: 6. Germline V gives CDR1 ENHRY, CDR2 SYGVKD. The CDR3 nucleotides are TGTGCCATCAGTGGAGGGACAGGGGGTTCCGAGACCCAGTACTTC. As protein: CAISGGTGGSETQYF.

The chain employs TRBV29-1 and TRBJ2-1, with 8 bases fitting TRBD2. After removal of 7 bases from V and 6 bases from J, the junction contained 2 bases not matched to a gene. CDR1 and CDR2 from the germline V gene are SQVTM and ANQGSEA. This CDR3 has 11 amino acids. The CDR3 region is CSAGTSNEQFF. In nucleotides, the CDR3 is TGCAGCGCCGGGACTAGCAATGAGCAGTTCTTC.

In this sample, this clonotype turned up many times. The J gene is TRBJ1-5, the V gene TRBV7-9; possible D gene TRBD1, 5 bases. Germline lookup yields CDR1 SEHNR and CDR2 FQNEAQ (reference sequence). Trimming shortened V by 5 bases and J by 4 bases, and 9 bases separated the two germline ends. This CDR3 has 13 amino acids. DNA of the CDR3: TGTGCCAGCAGCCCGGGGGTAAATCAGCCCCAGCATTTT. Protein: CASSPGVNQPQHF.

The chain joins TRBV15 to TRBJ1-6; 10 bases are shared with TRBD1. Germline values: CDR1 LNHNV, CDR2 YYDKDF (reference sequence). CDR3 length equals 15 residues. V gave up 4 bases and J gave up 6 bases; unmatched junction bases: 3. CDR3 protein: CATSIDRGLNSPLHF. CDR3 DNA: TGTGCCACCAGCATCGACAGGGGGCTTAATTCACCCCTCCACTTT.

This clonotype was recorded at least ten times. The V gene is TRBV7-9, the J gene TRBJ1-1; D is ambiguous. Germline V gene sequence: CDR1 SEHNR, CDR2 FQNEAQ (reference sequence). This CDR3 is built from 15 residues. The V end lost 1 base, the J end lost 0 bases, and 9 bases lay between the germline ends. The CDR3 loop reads CASSLEPGLNTEAFF. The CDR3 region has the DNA TGTGCCAGCAGCTTAGAACCGGGTTTGAACACTGAAGCTTTCTTT.

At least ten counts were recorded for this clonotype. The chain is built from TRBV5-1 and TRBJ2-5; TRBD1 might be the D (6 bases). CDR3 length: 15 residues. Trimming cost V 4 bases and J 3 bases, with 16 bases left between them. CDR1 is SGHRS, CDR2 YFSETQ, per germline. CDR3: CASSVSGTPEETQYF. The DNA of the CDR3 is TGCGCCAGCAGCGTCTCCGGGACACCCGAAGAGACCCAGTACTTC. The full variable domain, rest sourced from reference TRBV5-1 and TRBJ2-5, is KAGVTQTPRYLIKTRGQQVTLSCSPISGHRSVSWYQQTPGQGLQFLFEYFSETQRNKGNFPGRFSGRQFSNSRSEMNVSTLELGDSALYLCASSVSGTPEETQYFGPGTRLLVL.

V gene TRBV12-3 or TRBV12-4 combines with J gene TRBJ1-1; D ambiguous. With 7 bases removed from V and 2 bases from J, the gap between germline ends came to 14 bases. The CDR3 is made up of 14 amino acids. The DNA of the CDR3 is TGTGCCAGCACCGGGTTCGACGGCAACACTGAAGCTTTCTTT. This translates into CASTGFDGNTEAFF.

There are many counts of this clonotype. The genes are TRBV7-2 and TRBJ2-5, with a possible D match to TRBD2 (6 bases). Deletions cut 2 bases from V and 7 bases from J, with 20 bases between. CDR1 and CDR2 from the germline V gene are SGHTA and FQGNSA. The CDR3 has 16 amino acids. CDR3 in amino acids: CASSLRGREEFGTQYF. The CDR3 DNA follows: TGTGCCAGCAGCTTAAGAGGCAGGGAGGAGTTCGGGACCCAGTACTTC.

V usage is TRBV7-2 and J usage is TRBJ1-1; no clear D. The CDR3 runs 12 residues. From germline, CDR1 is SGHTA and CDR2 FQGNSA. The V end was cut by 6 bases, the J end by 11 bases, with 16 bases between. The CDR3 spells CASSPDPRSAFF. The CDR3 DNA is TGTGCCAGCAGTCCAGACCCCCGGTCTGCTTTCTTT.